This T cell receptor (beta chain) came from a study of read filtering for tumor transcriptome and immune sequencing. This library used approximately 0.4 ug RNA and molecular barcoded adaptors spanning alpha/delta and beta/gamma chains. TCRdb processed the reads anew with MiXCR; each CDR3 protein has one entry. Of approximately 57,000 distinct CDR3 sequences in the sample, approximately 13% are singletons; the top ten hold about a sixth. At the time of active disease, bone marrow was collected from every patient. Of note for this clonotype: Its antigen remains unknown. At one end the junction does not follow the germline gene, possibly because of a read error.

Study conclusions and caveats: IR-seq captured clonotypes deeper and more reliably than RNA-seq. Correlation between methods rose after single-read clonotypes were removed.

Specimen: a population of CD138-negative cells sorted from bone marrow. The clonotype originates from a donor aged 40 or older with multiple myeloma.

The CDR3 region has the DNA TGTGCCGGCAGCCCAGTTGGCAATCAGCCCCAGCATTTT. As protein: CAGSPVGNQPQHF. V gene TRBV28 combines with J gene TRBJ1-5; D gene unclear. The germline V gene encodes CDR1 MDHEN and CDR2 SYDVKM. CDR3 length: 13 residues. Using reference TRBV28 and TRBJ1-5 for the parts outside the CDR3, the full variable domain is DVKVTQSSRYLVKRTGEKVFLECVQDMDHENMFWYRQDPGLGLRLIYFSYDVKMKEKGDIPEGYSVSREKKERFSLILESASTNQTSMYLCAGSPVGNQPQHFGDGTRLSIL.